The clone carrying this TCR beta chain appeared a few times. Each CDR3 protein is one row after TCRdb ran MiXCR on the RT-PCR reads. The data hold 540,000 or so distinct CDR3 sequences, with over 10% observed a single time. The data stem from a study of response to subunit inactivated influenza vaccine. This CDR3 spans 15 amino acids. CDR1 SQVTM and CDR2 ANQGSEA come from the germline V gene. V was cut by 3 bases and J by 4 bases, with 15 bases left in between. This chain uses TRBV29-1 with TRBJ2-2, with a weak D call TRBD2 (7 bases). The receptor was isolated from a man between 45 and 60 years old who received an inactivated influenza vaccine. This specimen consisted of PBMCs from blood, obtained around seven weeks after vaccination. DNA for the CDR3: TGCAGCGTTGATATCGGGGGGCGGTTCACCGGGGAGCTGTTTTTT. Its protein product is CSVDIGGRFTGELFF.